This T cell receptor beta chain was identified during a study of OX40 agonist ivuxolimab in advanced cancers. Study-level background: Ivuxolimab was a fully human IgG2 agonistic monoclonal antibody targeting the costimulatory receptor OX40 (CD134). Partial responses were achieved by three dose-escalation patients, of whom one had hepatocellular carcinoma and two had cutaneous melanoma. Patients were allowed to have had prior anti-PD-1, anti-PD-L1 or anti-CTLA-4 therapy, and around 40% of the dose-escalation patients had previously received checkpoint inhibitors. Intravenous ivuxolimab was administered to patients every 2 weeks at six dose levels: 0.01, 0.1, 0.3, 1.5, 3 and 10 mg/kg. A male proportion of 82.7% and a mean age of 60 years, ranging from 23 to 79, were recorded for the dose-escalation cohort. Among the roughly 52 dose-escalation patients, around 19 had hepatocellular carcinoma, about 15 melanoma, 9 renal cell carcinoma and 9 head and neck cancer. The paper reports the monotherapy dose-escalation portion (N ≈ 50 patients) of the phase I ivuxolimab trial. The point of sequencing TCRbeta in the periphery was to test whether ivuxolimab changed TCR sequence diversity and drove clonal T-cell expansion. Here is what the overall study found, with its caveats: At doses of 0.1 to 3.0 mg/kg, clonal expansion of both CD4+ and CD8+ blood T cells was observed from baseline to week 6. In the 0.1-3.0 mg/kg groups, partial responders had among the lowest normalized peripheral clonal expansion, particularly in CD8+ T cells. The antigen specificity of the clonally expanded peripheral T cells was not determined. Low levels of normalized T-cell clonal expansion were also seen in some patients who did not respond. After ivuxolimab, CD8+ T cells had more expanded clones than CD4+ T cells on average.

According to the germline V gene, CDR1 reads SGHTA and CDR2 reads FQGNSA. The germline V and J ends show losses of 2 bases and 0 bases respectively, and no gene match explains 5 bases of the junction. Inclusive of the bounding cysteine and phenylalanine, the CDR3 is 17 residues long. The entry retains the CDR3 DNA only, 51 bases that are in frame from base 1. The trial excluded patients who had a history of autoimmune disease or were on systemic immunosuppression. In every dose cohort, peripheral blood was drawn for TCR sequencing at baseline, cycle 4 day 1, and cycle 7 day 1. The samples were drawn from a first-in-human, open-label, multicenter phase I dose-escalation trial of ivuxolimab. Adults with locally advanced or metastatic melanoma, renal cell carcinoma, hepatocellular carcinoma or head and neck squamous cell carcinoma were enrolled in the trial. CD4+ and CD8+ T cells were sorted separately from peripheral blood before TCR sequencing.

The table lists this clone with a few counts. Its antigen is not yet known. Within one base of it there is no much larger clone, and no base qualities were kept. For sequencing of the TCRbeta CDR3 region, genomic DNA was extracted from the sorted cells. The immunoSEQ Assay was used to sequence the TCRbeta CDR3 regions. TCRdb stores this immuneACCESS table with in-frame sequences only. Part of the clones is absent; in the studies checked, under half of the shortfall reflects unresolved V genes, and no reason is known for the rest. Counted in this sample were more than 80,000 clones; less than 95% of them appeared once. Approximately 0.49% of the sample is in the top ten clones.

This chain joins TRBV7-2 to TRBJ2-2; 8 bases in between match TRBD1. The source material was CD4+ or CD8+ T cells sorted from blood, sampled in a trial of the OX40 agonist ivuxolimab. The sequence was obtained from an adult with an advanced solid tumor such as melanoma, head and neck, liver or kidney cancer. In nucleotides, the sequence is TGTGCCAGCAGCTTACGACAGGGGACCGCGAACACCGGGGAGCTGTTTTTT. The encoded protein is CASSLRQGTANTGELFF.